This T cell receptor beta chain was captured in a study of T-cell reconstitution after alpha-beta-depleted transplantation in children. A library of TCRbeta sequences, prepared with unique molecular identifiers, was generated. In TCRdb, the PCR reads were re-called with MiXCR into one record per CDR3 protein. This table has just under 350,000 distinct CDR3 sequences, about a sixth appearing once. This clonotype was seen a handful of times. The antigen is not known. Broader study findings: One year post-transplant, T-cell counts and diversity were largely derived from T cells produced anew. By about two months after transplant, alpha-beta T cells reportedly arose from several hundred graft clones that had expanded.

V was trimmed by 2 bases and J by 4 bases, leaving 11 bases between them. The CDR3 consists of 15 residues. Germline-derived CDR1 and CDR2 are MGHRA and YSYEKL. The origin of this receptor is a male patient aged 2-10 years who had a stem cell transplant for acute lymphoblastic leukemia, so the T cells may come from the graft donor. The sequences come from PBMCs, mostly from graft donor cells, collected 360 days after TCRalphabeta/CD19-depleted stem cell transplant. This chain uses TRBV4-1 with TRBJ2-2; D unclear. CDR3 in amino acids: CASSQPGLATGELFF. In nucleotides, the CDR3 is TGCGCCAGCAGCCAACCCGGGTTGGCCACCGGGGAGCTGTTTTTT.